Each of the 2 T cell receptor beta chains below was sequenced from the same sample in a study of CD8 T cells in Susac syndrome (dated by TCRdb to the late 2010s). Libraries were constructed by the immunoSEQ multiplex PCR assay. RNA was extracted using the RNeasy kit, and roughly 0.5 to 1 microgram was reverse transcribed with random hexamers. TCRdb reworked the public reads: Q25 trimming with fastp, MiXCR clone assembly, productive beta chains retained. Each entry is one CDR3 protein sequence, shown with its most common DNA and genes. In this sample the table shows about 80,000 distinct CDR3 sequences, around 93% of which occur a single time. The ten largest make up about 0.53% of the sample. The specimen was CD4+ T cells from PBMCs. The source of these receptors is a human donor with Susac syndrome.

This chain uses TRBV28 with TRBJ2-1; TRBD2 matches 12 bases. This CDR3 is 17 amino acids long. The germline V gene has CDR1 MDHEN and CDR2 SYDVKM. The J segment lost 4 bases and the V segment lost 3 bases, leaving 7 bases of the junction unmatched. In DNA, the CDR3 is TGTGCCAGCAGTTTCGAACTAGCGGGAGGACCTTACAATGAGCAGTTCTTC. Translation gives CASSFELAGGPYNEQFF.

The V and J genes are TRBV27 and TRBJ2-1; D is uncertain. The CDR3 runs to 13 residues. CDR1 and CDR2 from the germline V gene are MNHEY and SMNVEV (reference sequence). V was pared by 5 bases and J by 1 base, with 6 bases between. This CDR3 reads CASSGRSYNEQFF. CDR3 DNA sequence: TGTGCCAGCAGTGGGCGGTCCTACAATGAGCAGTTCTTC.